This T cell receptor (beta chain) was identified during a study of blood T cell repertoires in COVID-19. Study information: The origin of the acute and convalescent COVID-19 samples was the United States, Italy and Spain. T cells, B-cell-depleted T cells, or PBMCs supplied cDNA or gDNA.

Clones were read by immunoSEQ multiplex PCR, and TCRdb kept only the in-frame ones, dropping some. The sample shows about 210,000 clones, roughly nine tenths of them seen only once. Germline V gene sequence: CDR1 LGHNA, CDR2 YNFKEQ. The CDR3 is 15 residues long. V was clipped by 5 bases and J by 0 bases, with 13 bases between them. The specimen sequenced was peripheral blood. The receptor comes from a man younger than 45 with acute or convalescent COVID-19. The genes are TRBV4-2 and TRBJ1-1; TRBD1 might be the D (6 bases). This CDR3 reads CASSSGGGLNTEAFF. The DNA of the CDR3 is TGTGCCAGCAGCTCGGGAGGGGGACTGAACACTGAAGCTTTCTTT.